This TCR beta chain was profiled in a study of identical twins. Germline CDR1 is DFQATT and CDR2 is SNEGSKA (reference sequence). The CDR3 extends over 11 amino acids. The V and J ends lost 1 base and 6 bases respectively, with 6 bases between them. TCRdb recomputed calls from the 5' RACE reads with MiXCR, one row per CDR3 protein. Here the sample spans 690,000 or so distinct CDR3 sequences, 8.5% to 9% being singletons. This clonotype was found a few times. The sample was also reused in another study, on yellow fever vaccine responses in identical twins.

The chain employs TRBV20-1 and TRBJ1-1; no firm D call. This TCR was sampled from a woman between 18 and 29 years old in good health. Sequencing was carried out using PBMCs. CDR3 coding DNA: TGCAGTGCTAGAGTAGTTCCTGAAGCTTTCTTT. It specifies CSARVVPEAFF.